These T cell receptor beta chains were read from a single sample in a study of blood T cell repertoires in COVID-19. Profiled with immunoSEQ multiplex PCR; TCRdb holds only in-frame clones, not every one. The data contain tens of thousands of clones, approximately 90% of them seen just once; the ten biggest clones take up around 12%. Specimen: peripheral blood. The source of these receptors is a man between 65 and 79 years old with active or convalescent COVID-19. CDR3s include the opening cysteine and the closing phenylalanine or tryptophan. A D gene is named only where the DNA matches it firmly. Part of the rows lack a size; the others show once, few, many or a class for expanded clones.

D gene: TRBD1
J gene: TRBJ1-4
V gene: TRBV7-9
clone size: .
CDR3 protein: CASSPGQGGTNEKLFF
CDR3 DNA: TGTGCCAGCAGCCCGGGACAGGGAGGGACTAATGAAAAACTGTTTTTT

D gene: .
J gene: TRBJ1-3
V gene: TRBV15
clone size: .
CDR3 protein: CATSSVGNTIYF
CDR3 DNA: TGTGCCACCAGCAGCGTTGGAAACACCATATATTTT

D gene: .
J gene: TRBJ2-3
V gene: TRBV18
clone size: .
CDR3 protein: CASSPSTRVTAQSAQYF
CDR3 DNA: TGTGCCAGCTCACCTTCCACCAGGGTTACCGCACAGTCGGCGCAGTATTTT

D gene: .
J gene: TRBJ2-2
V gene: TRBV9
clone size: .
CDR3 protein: CASSVAPAGYSTGELFF
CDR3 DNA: TGTGCCAGCAGCGTAGCCCCGGCAGGGTATAGCACCGGGGAGCTGTTTTTT

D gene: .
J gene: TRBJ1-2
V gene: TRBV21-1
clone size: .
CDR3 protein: CASREGQGAYGYTF
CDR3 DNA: TGTGCCAGCAGAGAAGGCCAGGGGGCCTATGGCTACACCTTC

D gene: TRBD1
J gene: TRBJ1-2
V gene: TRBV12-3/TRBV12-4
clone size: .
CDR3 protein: CASRLGQANGYTF
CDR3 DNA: TGTGCCAGCAGACTGGGACAGGCCAATGGCTACACCTTC

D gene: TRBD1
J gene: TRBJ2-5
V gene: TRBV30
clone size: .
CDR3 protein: CAWMDHRGRRETQYF
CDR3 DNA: TGTGCCTGGATGGACCACAGGGGGCGAAGAGAGACCCAGTACTTC

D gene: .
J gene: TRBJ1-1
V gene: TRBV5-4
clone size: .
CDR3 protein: CASSSRGNTEAFF
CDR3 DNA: TGTGCCAGCAGCTCTAGGGGGAACACTGAAGCTTTCTTT

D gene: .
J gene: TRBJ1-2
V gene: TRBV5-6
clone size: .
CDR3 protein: CASSPGGALPDGYTF
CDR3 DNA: TGTGCCAGCAGCCCCGGGGGGGCCTTGCCTGATGGCTACACCTTC

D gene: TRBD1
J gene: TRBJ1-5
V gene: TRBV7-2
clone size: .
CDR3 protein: CASSPGQGLGNQPQHF
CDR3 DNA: TGTGCCAGCAGCCCGGGACAGGGGTTGGGCAATCAGCCCCAGCATTTT

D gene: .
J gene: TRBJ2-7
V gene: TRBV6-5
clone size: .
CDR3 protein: CASSYGARLEQYF
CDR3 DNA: TGTGCCAGCAGTTACGGGGCTAGACTCGAGCAGTACTTC

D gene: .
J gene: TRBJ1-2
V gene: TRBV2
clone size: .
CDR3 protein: CASSDQGSDYGYTF
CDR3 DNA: TGTGCCAGCAGTGATCAGGGATCGGACTATGGCTACACCTTC

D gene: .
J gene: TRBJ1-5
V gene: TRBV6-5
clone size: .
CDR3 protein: CASSAAGVSNQPQHF
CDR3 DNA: TGTGCCAGCAGCGCCGCGGGCGTTAGCAATCAGCCCCAGCATTTT

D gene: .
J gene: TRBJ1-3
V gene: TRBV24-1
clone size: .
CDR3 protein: CATSDLSEKGNTIYF
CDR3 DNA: TGTGCCACCAGTGATTTGAGCGAGAAAGGAAACACCATATATTTT

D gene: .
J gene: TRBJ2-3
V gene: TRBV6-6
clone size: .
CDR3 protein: CASSNTRDTQYF
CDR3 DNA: TGTGCCAGCAGTAATACTAGAGATACGCAGTATTTT

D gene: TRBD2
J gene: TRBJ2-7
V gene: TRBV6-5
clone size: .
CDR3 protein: CASSRLAAYEQYF
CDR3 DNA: TGTGCCAGCAGTAGACTAGCCGCCTACGAGCAGTACTTC

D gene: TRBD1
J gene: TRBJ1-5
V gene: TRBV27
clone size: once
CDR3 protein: CASSLSWDRAYQPQHF
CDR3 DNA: TGTGCCAGCAGTTTATCGTGGGACAGGGCTTATCAGCCCCAGCATTTT

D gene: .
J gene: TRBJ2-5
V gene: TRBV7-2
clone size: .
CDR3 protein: CASSYGGQETQYF
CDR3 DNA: TGTGCCAGCAGCTATGGAGGACAAGAGACCCAGTACTTC

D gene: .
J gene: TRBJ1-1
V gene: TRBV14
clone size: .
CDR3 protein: CASSHQTGMPNTEAFF
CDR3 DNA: TGTGCCAGCAGCCACCAAACAGGGATGCCGAACACTGAAGCTTTCTTT

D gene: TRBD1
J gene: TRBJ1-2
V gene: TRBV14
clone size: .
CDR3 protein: CASSPHPGQGAWGYTF
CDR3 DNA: TGTGCCAGCAGCCCGCATCCGGGACAGGGGGCTTGGGGCTACACCTTC

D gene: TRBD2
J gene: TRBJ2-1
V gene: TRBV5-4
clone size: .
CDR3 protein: CASRTTSGGYNEQFF
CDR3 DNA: TGTGCCAGCAGGACGACTAGCGGGGGGTACAATGAGCAGTTCTTC

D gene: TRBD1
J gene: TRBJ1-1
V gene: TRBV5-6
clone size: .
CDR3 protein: CASRNRDRRTEAFF
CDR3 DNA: TGTGCCAGTAGAAACCGGGACAGGAGGACTGAAGCTTTCTTT

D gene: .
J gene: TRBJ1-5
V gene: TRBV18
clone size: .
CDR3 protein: CASSPLGPDNQPQHF
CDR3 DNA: TGTGCCAGCTCACCATTGGGCCCCGACAATCAGCCCCAGCATTTT

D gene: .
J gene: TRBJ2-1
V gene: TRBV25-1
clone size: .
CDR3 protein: CASQTGTYNEQFF
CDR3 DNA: TGTGCCAGCCAGACAGGTACCTACAATGAGCAGTTCTTC

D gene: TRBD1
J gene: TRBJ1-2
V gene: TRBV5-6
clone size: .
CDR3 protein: CASSRSQGVNYGYTF
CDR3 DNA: TGTGCCAGCAGCCGAAGTCAGGGGGTTAACTATGGCTACACCTTC

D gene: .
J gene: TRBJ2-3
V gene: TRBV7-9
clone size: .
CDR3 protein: CASSFGGLGLSTDTQYF
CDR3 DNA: TGTGCCAGCAGCTTCGGCGGGTTGGGTCTTAGCACAGATACGCAGTATTTT

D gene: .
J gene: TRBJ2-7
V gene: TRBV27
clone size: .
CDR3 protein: CASSLGGQGGYEQYF
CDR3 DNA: TGTGCCAGCAGTTTAGGGGGGCAGGGGGGCTACGAGCAGTACTTC

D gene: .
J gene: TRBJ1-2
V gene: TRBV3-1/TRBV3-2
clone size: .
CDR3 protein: CASSSGQTYGYTF
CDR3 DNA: TGTGCCAGCAGCTCGGGACAAACTTATGGCTACACCTTC

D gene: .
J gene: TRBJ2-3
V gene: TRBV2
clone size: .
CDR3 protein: CASRSRGTDTQYF
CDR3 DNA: TGTGCCAGCAGGTCCAGGGGCACAGATACGCAGTATTTT

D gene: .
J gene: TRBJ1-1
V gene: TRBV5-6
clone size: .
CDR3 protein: CASSLGKGPNTEAFF
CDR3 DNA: TGTGCCAGCAGCTTGGGAAAGGGGCCGAACACTGAAGCTTTCTTT

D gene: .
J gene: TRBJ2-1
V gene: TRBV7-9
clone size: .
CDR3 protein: CASSLTDRGEQFF
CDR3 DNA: TGTGCCAGCAGCCTAACCGACCGAGGCGAGCAGTTCTTC

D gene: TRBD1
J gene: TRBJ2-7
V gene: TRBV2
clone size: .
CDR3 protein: CASTTGTGGNEQYF
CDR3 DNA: TGTGCCAGTACCACAGGGACAGGGGGCAACGAGCAGTACTTC

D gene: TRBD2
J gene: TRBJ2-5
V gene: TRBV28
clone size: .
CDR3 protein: CASRVAGNQETQYF
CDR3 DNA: TGTGCCAGCAGGGTAGCGGGGAACCAAGAGACCCAGTACTTC

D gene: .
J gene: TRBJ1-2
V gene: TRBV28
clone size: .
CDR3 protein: CASSLQINYGYTF
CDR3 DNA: TGTGCCAGCAGTTTGCAGATCAACTATGGCTACACCTTC

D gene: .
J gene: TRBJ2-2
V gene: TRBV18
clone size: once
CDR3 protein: CASSPFREPTGELFF
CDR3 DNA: TGTGCCAGCTCACCTTTCCGCGAACCCACCGGGGAGCTGTTTTTT

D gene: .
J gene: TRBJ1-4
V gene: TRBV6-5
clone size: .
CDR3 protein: CASGLRGKKLFF
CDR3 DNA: TGTGCCAGCGGACTGCGGGGGAAAAAACTGTTTTTT

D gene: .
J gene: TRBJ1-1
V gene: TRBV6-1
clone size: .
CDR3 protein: CASSALNTEAFF
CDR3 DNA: TGTGCCAGCAGTGCTTTGAACACTGAAGCTTTCTTT

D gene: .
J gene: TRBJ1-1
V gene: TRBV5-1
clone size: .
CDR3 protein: CASSTDSFGAFF
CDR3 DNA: TGCGCCAGCAGTACCGACAGTTTCGGAGCTTTCTTT

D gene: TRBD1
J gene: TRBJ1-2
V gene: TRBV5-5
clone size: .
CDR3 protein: CASSLGDRDRVGYGYTF
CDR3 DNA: TGTGCCAGCAGCTTGGGGGACAGGGACCGTGTTGGGTATGGCTACACCTTC

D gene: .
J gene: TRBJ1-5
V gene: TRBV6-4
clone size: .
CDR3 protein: CASRPNGGNSNQPQHF
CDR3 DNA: TGTGCCAGCAGACCTAACGGGGGTAATAGCAATCAGCCCCAGCATTTT

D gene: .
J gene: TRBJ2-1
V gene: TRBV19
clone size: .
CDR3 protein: CASSNAGRGSSYNEQFF
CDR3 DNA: TGTGCCAGTAGTAACGCCGGCCGGGGGAGCTCCTACAATGAGCAGTTCTTC

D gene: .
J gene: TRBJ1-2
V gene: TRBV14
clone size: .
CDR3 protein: CASSRAGYGYTF
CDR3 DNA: TGTGCCAGCAGCCGGGCGGGCTATGGCTACACCTTC

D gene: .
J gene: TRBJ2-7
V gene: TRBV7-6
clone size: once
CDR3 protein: CASSPQTATYEQYF
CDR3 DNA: TGTGCCAGCAGCCCTCAGACAGCGACCTACGAGCAGTACTTC

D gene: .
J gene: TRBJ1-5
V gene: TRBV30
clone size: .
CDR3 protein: CAWSPGFNQPQHF
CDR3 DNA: TGTGCCTGGAGTCCGGGGTTTAATCAGCCCCAGCATTTT

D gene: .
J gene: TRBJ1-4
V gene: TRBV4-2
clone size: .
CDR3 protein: CASSHRGEKLFF
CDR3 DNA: TGTGCCAGCAGCCACAGGGGTGAAAAACTGTTTTTT

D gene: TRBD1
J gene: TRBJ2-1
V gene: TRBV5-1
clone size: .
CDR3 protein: CASSKSPGQASYNEQFF
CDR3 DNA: TGCGCCAGCAGCAAGTCCCCCGGACAGGCTAGCTACAATGAGCAGTTCTTC

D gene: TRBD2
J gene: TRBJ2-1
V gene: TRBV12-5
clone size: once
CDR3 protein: CASGLATGTSGEQFF
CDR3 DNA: TGTGCTAGTGGTTTGGCGACCGGGACTAGCGGTGAGCAGTTCTTC

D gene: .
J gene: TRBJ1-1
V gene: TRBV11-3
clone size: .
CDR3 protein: CASSLTQNTEAFF
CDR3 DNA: TGTGCCAGCAGCTTAACACAGAACACTGAAGCTTTCTTT

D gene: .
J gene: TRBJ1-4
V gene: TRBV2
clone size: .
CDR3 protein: CASTGLTDEKLFF
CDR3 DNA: TGTGCCAGTACGGGTTTAACCGATGAAAAACTGTTTTTT

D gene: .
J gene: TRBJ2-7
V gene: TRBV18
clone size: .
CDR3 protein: CASSPLRGWQYF
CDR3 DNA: TGTGCCAGCTCACCACTACGGGGATGGCAGTACTTC

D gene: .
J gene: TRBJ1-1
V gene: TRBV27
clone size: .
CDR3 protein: CASSLTGVGTEAFF
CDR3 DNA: TGTGCCAGCAGTTTAACGGGGGTGGGCACTGAAGCTTTCTTT

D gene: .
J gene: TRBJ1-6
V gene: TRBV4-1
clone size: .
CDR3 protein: CASSLAQMAGRRSPLHF
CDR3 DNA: TGCGCCAGCAGCCTAGCTCAAATGGCGGGTAGAAGGTCACCCCTCCACTTT